This T cell receptor beta chain was documented in a study of shared clonotypes between healthy human individuals. In replicate PCRs of sorted subsets, about 200 ng DNA, tens of thousands of T cell genomes, was used. Using immunoSEQ multiplex PCR, the repertoire was profiled, and TCRdb retains in-frame clones only, with some absent. The table records around 2.1 million clones, about 93% of them present only once. Study-wide results and caveats: Naive subsets typically showed greater estimated richness than memory subsets.

The CDR3 is 15 residues long. Germline lookup yields CDR1 SGHAT and CDR2 FQNNGV. V lost 3 bases, J lost 0 bases, and 9 bases lay in between. The naive CD8 subset, CD45RO-negative cells positively selected for CCR7, excluded terminally differentiated effector memory CD45RA+ cells. To note about this clone: As yet, its antigen is unknown.

This sequence joins TRBV11-2 and TRBJ1-3; D gene uncertain. The material sequenced was naive CD8+ T cells from PBMCs. The sequence was collected from a man aged 18 to 29 in good health. Some clones in this sample may be carry-over from other donors' samples. CDR3: CASSLTVDSGNTIYF. The CDR3, as DNA: TGTGCCAGCAGCTTGACCGTTGACTCTGGAAACACCATATATTTT. Full variable domain (missing parts from reference TRBV11-2 and TRBJ1-3): EAGVAQSPRYKIIEKRQSVAFWCNPISGHATLYWYQQILGQGPKLLIQFQNNGVVDDSQLPKDRFSAERLKGVDSTLKIQPAKLEDSAVYLCASSLTVDSGNTIYFGEGSWLTVV.